This TCR beta chain was recovered during a study of shared clonotypes between healthy human individuals. Regarding this clone: The antigen remains unidentified.

The donors were all Caucasian adults (living in Nashville, Tennessee). Splitting of each subset's genomic DNA was done evenly across several immunoSEQ plates. In the study's own analysis: Junction-only immunoSEQ sequences carried no quality scores, so filtering differed. Profiled with immunoSEQ multiplex PCR; TCRdb holds only in-frame clones, not every one. V and J calls and clone size are those listed in that table; D and trimming were worked out from the DNA. The table shows over 300,000 clones, with around nine tenths occurring only once. Study results and limitations: Represented diversity (both genetic and exposure-history) was limited by the small number of donors.

J was trimmed by 3 bases and V by 5 bases; bases with no gene match: 5. CDR1 and CDR2 from the germline V gene are SGHVS and FNYEAQ. The CDR3 sequence is 15 residues long. Sequenced: memory CD8+ T cells sorted from blood. The sample's subset: CD45RO+ cells pooled with CCR7-negative TemRA cells. The chain employs TRBV7-6 and TRBJ2-2; 8 bases match TRBD1. This TCR was sampled from a man in his late teens or twenties in good health. The CDR3 reads CASSRRGPYTGELFF. The CDR3 bases are TGTGCCAGCAGCCGCAGGGGGCCGTACACCGGGGAGCTGTTTTTT. The full variable domain, rest sourced from reference TRBV7-6 and TRBJ2-2, is GAGVSQSPRYKVTKRGQDVALRCDPISGHVSLYWYRQALGQGPEFLTYFNYEAQQDKSGLPNDRFSAERPEGSISTLTIQRTEQRDSAMYRCASSRRGPYTGELFFGEGSRLTVL.